What follows describes a single T cell receptor beta chain. Its target is not known. Donors consisted of healthy bone marrow donors. The PCR ran on 60 Vbeta and 13 Jbeta primers. Produced via immunoSEQ multiplex PCR; TCRdb's table is partial and in-frame only. Seen here are some 130,000 clones, approximately 80% observed once, and the top ten hold 2% to 2.5%. This sample stems from a study of cytomegalovirus exposure and HLA in healthy donors. Overall study findings and caveats: In terms of immune exposure information, only CMV serostatus was available. Earlier analysis found most TCR beta V segments productive about 90% or about 30% of the time. High specificity and sensitivity for cytomegalovirus status were reported for the classifier.

Input material: PBMCs. The receptor was isolated from a man aged 25 to 40 in good health and CMV-seronegative.

The CDR3 DNA reads as TGTGCCAGTAGCCGTAGGGGAGGACCAATTAGCAATCAGCCCCAGCATTTT. Protein product: CASSRRGGPISNQPQHF. The chain is built from TRBV19 and TRBJ1-5; perhaps TRBD1 as D (5 bases). The CDR3 totals 17 residues. Trimming took off 6 bases at V and 0 bases at J, with 18 bases between the two ends. Germline-derived CDR1 and CDR2 are LNHDA and SQIVND (reference sequence).